A single sample gave rise to the 2 T cell receptor beta chains below, sequenced in a study of CD8+CD57+ T cells in acquired aplastic anemia. All sequencing subjects had displayed CD8+CD57+ cell expansion on flow cytometry. Profiling that covered TCR beta VDJ and CDR3 relied on genomic DNA as its template. Each CDR3 protein gets one entry after TCRdb re-called the reads with MiXCR. The table has 150,000 to 180,000 distinct CDR3 sequences, approximately 52% seen once. The source material was sorted CD4+, CD8+, or CD8+CD57+ T cells (not recorded which) from PBMCs. These receptor sequences come from a human donor with aplastic anemia.

The V gene is TRBV4-2, the J gene TRBJ2-5; 10 bases line up with TRBD2. Germline loops: CDR1 LGHNA, CDR2 YNFKEQ. V trimming: 0 bases; J trimming: 4 bases; junction bases outside the gene matches: 5. The CDR3 loop spans 16 amino acids. DNA for the CDR3: TGTGCCAGCAGCCAAGAAGCGGGGGGGCCAGGAGAGACCCAGTACTTC. It yields the protein CASSQEAGGPGETQYF.

This clonotype was counted ten times or more. The CDR3 DNA sequence: TGTGCCAGCAGTTACTCGATCGCCCCGAGTTTGGGAGAGACCCAGTACTTC. It specifies CASSYSIAPSLGETQYF. The rearrangement joins TRBV6-5 to TRBJ2-5; D unclear. Trimming stripped 0 bases from V and 4 bases from J, with 18 bases between. The CDR3 has 17 amino acids. Germline assignment: CDR1 MNHEY and CDR2 SVGAGI.